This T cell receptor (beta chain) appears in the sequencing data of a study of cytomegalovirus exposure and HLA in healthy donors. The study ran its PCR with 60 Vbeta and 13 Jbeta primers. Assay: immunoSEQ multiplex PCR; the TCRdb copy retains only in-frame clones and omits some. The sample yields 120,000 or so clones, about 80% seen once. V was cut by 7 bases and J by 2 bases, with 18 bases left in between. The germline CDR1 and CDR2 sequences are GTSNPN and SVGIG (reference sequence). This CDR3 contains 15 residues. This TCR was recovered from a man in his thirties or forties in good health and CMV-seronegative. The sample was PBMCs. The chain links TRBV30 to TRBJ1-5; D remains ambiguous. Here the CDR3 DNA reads TGTGCCTCCTCAGGAGGGCATGACGGCAATCAGCCCCAGCATTTT. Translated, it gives CASSGGHDGNQPQHF. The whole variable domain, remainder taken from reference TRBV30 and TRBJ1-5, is SQTIHQWPATLVQPVGSPLSLECTVEGTSNPNLYWYRQAAGRGLQLLFYSVGIGQISSEVPQNLSASRPQDRQFILSSKKLLLSDSGFYLCASSGGHDGNQPQHFGDGTRLSIL.